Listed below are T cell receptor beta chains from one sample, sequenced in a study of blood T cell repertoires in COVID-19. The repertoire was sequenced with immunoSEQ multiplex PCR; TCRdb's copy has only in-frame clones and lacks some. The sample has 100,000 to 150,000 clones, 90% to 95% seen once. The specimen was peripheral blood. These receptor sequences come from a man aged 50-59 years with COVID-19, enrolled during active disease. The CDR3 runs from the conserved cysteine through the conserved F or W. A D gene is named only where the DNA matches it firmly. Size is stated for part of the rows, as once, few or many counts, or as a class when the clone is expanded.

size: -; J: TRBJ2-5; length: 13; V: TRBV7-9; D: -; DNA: TGTGCCAGCAGCTTAGGCGGTTTTGAGACCCAGTACTTC; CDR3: CASSLGGFETQYF
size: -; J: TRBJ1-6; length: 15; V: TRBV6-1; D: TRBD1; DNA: TGTGCCAGCAGTGATGGGGACAGGGAAAATTCACCCCTCCACTTT; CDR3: CASSDGDRENSPLHF
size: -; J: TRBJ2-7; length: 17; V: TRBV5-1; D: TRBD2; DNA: TGCGCCAGCAGCTTGGGAACTAGCGGCACCTCCTCGGGCGAGCAGTACTTC; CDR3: CASSLGTSGTSSGEQYF
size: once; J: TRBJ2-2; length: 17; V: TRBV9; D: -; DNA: TGTGCCAGCAGCGCCCGGGACTCGCCCTTGAACACCGGGGAGCTGTTTTTT; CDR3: CASSARDSPLNTGELFF
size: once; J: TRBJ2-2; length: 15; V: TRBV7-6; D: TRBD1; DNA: TGTGCCAGCAGCCCGGGACAGGGGAACACCGGGGAGCTGTTTTTT; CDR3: CASSPGQGNTGELFF
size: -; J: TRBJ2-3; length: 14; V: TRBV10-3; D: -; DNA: TGTGCCATCCTAGCCGGACGGGGTGCAGATACGCAGTATTTT; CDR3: CAILAGRGADTQYF
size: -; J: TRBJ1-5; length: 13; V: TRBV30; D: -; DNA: TGTGCCTGGGCGACAGGCGCGAATCAGCCCCAGCATTTT; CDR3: CAWATGANQPQHF
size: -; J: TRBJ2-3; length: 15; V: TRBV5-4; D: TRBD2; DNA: TGTGCCAGCAGCTTGATCACGGGGGGGACTCATACGCAGTATTTT; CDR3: CASSLITGGTHTQYF
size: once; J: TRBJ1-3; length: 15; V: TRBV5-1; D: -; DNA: TGCGCCAGCAGCTCCGGGACAATTCCTGGAAACACCATATATTTT; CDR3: CASSSGTIPGNTIYF
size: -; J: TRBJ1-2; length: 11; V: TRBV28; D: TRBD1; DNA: TGTGCCAGCAGACAGGGGTATGGCTACACCTTC; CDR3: CASRQGYGYTF
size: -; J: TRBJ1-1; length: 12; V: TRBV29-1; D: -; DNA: TGCAGCGTCCTACAGGGGAACACTGAAGCTTTCTTT; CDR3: CSVLQGNTEAFF